The 27 T cell receptor beta chains presented below share a single source sample, sequenced in a study of cytomegalovirus exposure and HLA in healthy donors. Primers for the PCR totalled 60 Vbeta and 13 Jbeta. Profiling relied on immunoSEQ multiplex PCR, and the TCRdb table lists in-frame clones only, not all of them. This table has 90,000 to 120,000 clones, roughly 70% appearing once. What was sequenced was PBMCs. Source of these receptors: a middle-aged woman in good health and CMV-seropositive.

The chain couples TRBV6-1 to TRBJ2-7; 8 bases line up with TRBD1. The CDR3 length is 14 residues. V shed 6 bases and J 2 bases; nucleotides not matched to a gene: 6. CDR1 is MNHNS, CDR2 SASEGT, per germline. The CDR3 region is CASRPGQGTYEQYF. CDR3 bases: TGTGCCAGCAGACCAGGACAGGGTACCTACGAGCAGTACTTC.

The V gene is TRBV23-1, the J gene TRBJ1-2; 8 bases are a match to TRBD1. TRBV23-1 is known as an ORF, though its function is uncertain. CDR3 length equals 18 residues. V gave up 3 bases and J gave up 4 bases; unmatched junction bases: 16. The CDR3 nucleotides are TGCGCCAGCAGTCACCCTAAGGGACGGACAGGGCAAAGCTATGGCTACACCTTC. As protein: CASSHPKGRTGQSYGYTF.

This chain connects TRBV10-3 to TRBJ1-2; the match to TRBD1 covers 7 bases. Germline CDR1 reads ENHRY; CDR2 reads SYGVKD. V was pared by 2 bases and J by 8 bases, with 8 bases of the junction left unmatched. The CDR3 is 14 residues long. DNA of the CDR3: TGTGCCATCAGTGAGCCTACAGGGGCCGACGGCTACACCTTC. Its protein is CAISEPTGADGYTF.

The chain carries TRBV27 and TRBJ1-4, with D tentatively TRBD1 (6 bases). The CDR3 is made up of 15 amino acids. Germline lookup yields CDR1 MNHEY and CDR2 SMNVEV (reference sequence). The V end lost 3 bases, the J end lost 4 bases, and 12 bases lay between the germline ends. The DNA for the CDR3 is TGTGCCAGCAGTTTGGGGACATCTTTTAATGAAAAACTGTTTTTT. Translation: CASSLGTSFNEKLFF.

The rearrangement joins TRBV4-1 to TRBJ1-2; no definite D call. Trimming pared 4 bases from V and 7 bases from J, leaving 10 bases between. The CDR3 contains 12 residues. Per the germline V gene, CDR1 is MGHRA and CDR2 is YSYEKL. CDR3 sequence (DNA): TGCGCCAGCAGCCCTGAGGGCTTTGGCTACACCTTC. This translates into CASSPEGFGYTF.

The chain joins TRBV7-2 to TRBJ2-7; D may be TRBD2 (6 bases). Germline CDR1 SGHTA, CDR2 FQGNSA. V lost 1 base and J lost 2, with 15 bases in between. There are 16 residues in the CDR3. The CDR3 DNA follows: TGTGCCAGCAGCTTAGTGTCGGGGGTCGGTGCCTACGAGCAGTACTTC. Amino acid sequence: CASSLVSGVGAYEQYF.

This clone was seen a single time. The chain links TRBV19 to TRBJ1-6, with D tentatively TRBD1 (6 bases). The CDR3 is 15 residues long. Germline CDR1 and CDR2: LNHDA and SQIVND (reference sequence). V was shortened by 3 bases and J by 7 bases, with 13 bases between the two germline ends. This chain's CDR3 is CASSMTGEPNSPLHF. The CDR3, as DNA: TGTGCCAGTAGTATGACAGGTGAACCCAATTCACCCCTCCACTTT.

V is TRBV5-1 and J is TRBJ2-1, with 7 positions matching TRBD1. The junction had 8 bases not matched to a gene; V was cut back by 0 bases and J by 8 bases. CDR1 SGHRS and CDR2 YFSETQ come from the germline V gene. This CDR3 has 15 amino acids. The CDR3 region is CASSLEGARGDEQFF. DNA of the CDR3: TGCGCCAGCAGCTTGGAGGGGGCGCGAGGGGATGAGCAGTTCTTC.

The DNA for the CDR3 is TGTGCCAGTAGTACCCCCTGGACAGGCTCTGGGGCCAACGTCCTGACTTTC. Its translation: CASSTPWTGSGANVLTF. The chain joins TRBV19 to TRBJ2-6; 7 bases line up with TRBD1. Germline CDR1 and CDR2: LNHDA and SQIVND (reference sequence). The CDR3 sequence is 17 residues long. The ends lost 4 bases at V and 0 bases at J; junction bases unmatched: 6.

A few counts support this clone. The genes are TRBV30 and TRBJ2-7; D possibly corresponds to TRBD2 (5 bases). The germline V and J ends were trimmed by 8 bases and 0 bases, with 20 bases remaining between them. The CDR3 sequence is 15 residues long. In germline, CDR1 is GTSNPN, CDR2 SVGIG (reference sequence). The DNA for the CDR3 is TGTGCCCTGGAGTCGGGAACCGATAGCTCCTACGAGCAGTACTTC. Its translation is CALESGTDSSYEQYF.

This chain uses TRBV12-5 with TRBJ1-6, with D possibly matching TRBD1 (5 bases). Germline lookup yields CDR1 LGHNT and CDR2 FRNRAP. The CDR3 is made up of 16 amino acids. The V gene lost 2 bases and the J gene lost 10 bases, with 18 bases spanning the gap. CDR3 loop: CASGLSPPGVGSPLHF. CDR3 nucleotides: TGTGCTAGTGGTTTGTCTCCCCCGGGGGTCGGGTCACCCCTCCACTTT.

The chain employs TRBV11-2 and TRBJ1-5, with D tentatively TRBD1 (6 bases). The ends were cut back, 5 bases at V and 4 bases at J, with 15 bases in the middle. This CDR3 region has 15 residues. CDR1 is SGHAT, CDR2 FQNNGV, per germline. CDR3 loop: CASSPGGQGNQPQHF. The DNA for the CDR3 is TGTGCCAGCAGCCCGGGGGGGCAGGGAAATCAGCCCCAGCATTTT. The variable domain in full, completed from reference TRBV11-2 and TRBJ1-5, reads EAGVAQSPRYKIIEKRQSVAFWCNPISGHATLYWYQQILGQGPKLLIQFQNNGVVDDSQLPKDRFSAERLKGVDSTLKIQPAKLEDSAVYLCASSPGGQGNQPQHFGDGTRLSIL.

V is TRBV10-1 and J is TRBJ2-1; TRBD2 agrees at 13 bases. CDR3 length equals 19 residues. Per the germline V gene, CDR1 is WNHNN and CDR2 is SYGVQD (reference sequence). J lost 4 bases, V lost 3 bases, and 12 bases had no gene match. The chain's CDR3 is CASSDPGTSGVGGYNEQFF. CDR3 DNA sequence: TGCGCCAGCAGTGACCCCGGGACTAGCGGGGTAGGTGGGTACAATGAGCAGTTCTTC.

The chain uses TRBV30 and TRBJ1-6, with TRBD1 identical over 7 bases. The CDR3 totals 13 residues. V shed 8 bases and J 9 bases; nucleotides not matched to a gene: 10. Germline assignment: CDR1 GTSNPN and CDR2 SVGIG (reference sequence). The CDR3 here is CAHGPGGSSPLHF. The CDR3 DNA sequence: TGTGCCCATGGACCAGGGGGAAGTTCACCCCTCCACTTT.

This chain joins TRBV6-6 and TRBJ1-5, with unresolved D. Trimming removed 6 bases from V and 4 bases from J, with 19 bases in between. The CDR3 runs to 16 residues. Germline-derived CDR1 and CDR2 are MNHNY and SVGAGI (reference sequence). The CDR3 DNA is TGTGCCAGCAGGACCGACACGGAAGGATCTAATCAGCCCCAGCATTTT. It specifies CASRTDTEGSNQPQHF.

CDR3 region: CASSGYFGYEQYF. The CDR3 DNA reads TGTGCCAGCAGCGGGTACTTCGGATACGAGCAGTACTTC. The chain links TRBV6-1 to TRBJ2-7; D not resolved. This CDR3 has 13 residues. V dropped 6 bases and J dropped 4 bases, with 13 bases sitting between them. Germline V gives CDR1 MNHNS, CDR2 SASEGT.

J is TRBJ1-2 and V is TRBV28, with D maybe TRBD1 (6 bases). The CDR3 consists of 12 residues. V shed 7 bases and J shed 4 bases, with 10 bases lying between them. The germline CDR1 and CDR2 sequences are MDHEN and SYDVKM. This CDR3 is CASNLGGYGYTF. The CDR3 region has the DNA TGTGCCAGCAACCTAGGGGGCTATGGCTACACCTTC.

The rearrangement uses TRBV14 and TRBJ1-1; D possibly corresponds to TRBD1 (6 bases). Trimming shortened V by 0 bases and J by 6 bases, and 8 bases separated the two germline ends. The CDR3 contains 13 residues. In germline, CDR1 is SGHDN, CDR2 FVKESK. CDR3 in DNA: TGTGCCAGCAGCCAAGATGAGGGGGCTGAAGCTTTCTTT. Residues: CASSQDEGAEAFF.

The chain carries TRBV7-6 and TRBJ2-1; D is unresolved. This CDR3 has 16 amino acids. CDR1 SGHVS and CDR2 FNYEAQ come from the germline V gene. The V and J ends lost 5 bases and 2 bases respectively, with 16 bases between them. The CDR3 DNA reads TGTGCCAGCAGCCCAACAAGTAACCCCACCTACAATGAGCAGTTCTTC. Translation: CASSPTSNPTYNEQFF.

This chain links TRBV6-1 with TRBJ1-2, with D uncertain. The CDR3 length is 14 residues. Germline CDR1 is MNHNS and CDR2 is SASEGT. Trimming cost V 1 base and J 8 bases, with 14 bases left between them. The CDR3 nucleotides read TGTGCCAGCAGTGAAGATCCTTTGACGGGAGGCTACACCTTC. Protein product: CASSEDPLTGGYTF.

The genes are TRBV2 and TRBJ2-7; D is unresolved. V gave up 5 bases and J gave up 2 bases, with 7 bases separating them. CDR3 length: 12 residues. The V gene's germline CDR1 is SNHLY and CDR2 FYNNEI. The CDR3 DNA reads TGTGCCAGCAGTTATTCGGCCTACGAGCAGTACTTC. This sequence encodes CASSYSAYEQYF.

This chain links TRBV2 with TRBJ2-2; 8 bases line up with TRBD1. The V segment lost 6 bases and the J segment 8 bases; nucleotides outside the gene matches: 14. Looked up from germline, CDR1 is SNHLY and CDR2 is FYNNEI. The CDR3 has 16 residues. The CDR3 reads CASRTGTGLSGGELFF. For the CDR3, the DNA is TGTGCCAGCAGGACCGGGACAGGCCTCTCGGGGGGGGAGCTGTTTTTT. Together with reference TRBV2 and TRBJ2-2, the CDR3 gives the full variable domain: EPEVTQTPSHQVTQMGQEVILRCVPISNHLYFYWYRQILGQKVEFLVSFYNNEISEKSEIFDDQFSVERPDGSNFTLKIRSTKLEDSAMYFCASRTGTGLSGGELFFGEGSRLTVL.

Written as DNA, the CDR3 is TGCAGCGTTGCACCCGACAGGTCCTATGGCTACACCTTC. It codes for CSVAPDRSYGYTF. J is TRBJ1-2 and V is TRBV29-1; a possible D gene is TRBD1 (6 bases). V was trimmed by 4 bases and J by 4 bases, leaving 13 bases between them. CDR3 size: 13 residues. CDR1 is SQVTM and CDR2 is ANQGSEA in the germline V gene. Full variable domain (rest looked up from reference TRBV29-1 and TRBJ1-2): SAVISQKPSRDICQRGTSLTIQCQVDSQVTMMFWYRQQPGQSLTLIATANQGSEATYESGFVIDKFPISRPNLTFSTLTVSNMSPEDSSIYLCSVAPDRSYGYTFGSGTRLTVV.

The gene calls are TRBV4-3 and TRBJ1-5; D uncertain. V was trimmed by 0 bases and J by 0 bases, leaving 12 bases between them. This CDR3 region has 17 residues. The germline V gene has CDR1 LGHNA and CDR2 YSLEER. The CDR3 is CASSQDWADYSNQPQHF. The DNA for the CDR3 is TGCGCCAGCAGCCAAGACTGGGCAGACTATAGCAATCAGCCCCAGCATTTT.

The CDR3 here is CASSYSPGQGASDTF. In nucleotides, the CDR3 is TGTGCCAGCAGTTACTCGCCGGGACAGGGGGCCTCGGACACCTTC. The rearrangement links TRBV6-6 to TRBJ1-2, with TRBD1 identical over 12 bases. Germline V lookup: CDR1 MNHNY, CDR2 SVGAGI (reference sequence). V lost 0 bases to trimming and J lost 12 bases; unmatched junction nucleotides: 8. This CDR3 is 15 amino acids long.

The genes are TRBV7-2 and TRBJ2-5; D gene unclear. V was trimmed by 2 bases and J by 5 bases, leaving 12 bases between them. The CDR3 is 14 amino acids. Germline V lookup: CDR1 SGHTA, CDR2 FQGNSA. CDR3 in amino acids: CASSLQSNGETQYF. The CDR3 DNA is TGTGCCAGCAGCTTACAATCCAACGGTGAGACCCAGTACTTC.

The rearrangement uses TRBV5-1 and TRBJ1-6; 7 bases map to TRBD1. The CDR3 has 18 amino acids. Looked up from germline, CDR1 is SGHRS and CDR2 is YFSETQ. V trimming: 3 bases; J trimming: 0 bases; junction bases outside the gene matches: 9. The DNA for the CDR3 is TGCGCCAGCAGCTCCCGGACAGGTAGCAGCTCCTATAATTCACCCCTCCACTTT. It translates to CASSSRTGSSSYNSPLHF.